Below, 13 T cell receptor beta chains from the same sample are listed, as sequenced in a study of PD-1 blockade in classical Hodgkin lymphoma. This sample's time point: cycle 4 day 1 (C4D1), after 6 weeks of nivolumab. Each patient's relapse followed autologous stem cell transplantation, and brentuximab vedotin exposure varied. By magnetic negative selection, CD8+ T cells were isolated from the thawed PBMCs. Sequencing was performed with immunoSEQ multiplex PCR; in TCRdb, only in-frame clones are kept and a portion is missing. The sample includes a few thousand clones, approximately 70% seen only once; the top ten take approximately 23%. The input for sequencing was CD8+ T cells from blood, taken before the fourth cycle of nivolumab. These receptors all come from a human donor with classical Hodgkin lymphoma.

The rearrangement uses TRBV7-4 and TRBJ1-6; D unclear. Trimming removed 1 base at V and 0 bases at J, with 4 bases between. This CDR3 has 15 residues. Germline V gene lookup returns CDR1 SGHVT and CDR2 SQSDAQ. This CDR3 reads CASSLESSYNSPLHF. CDR3 bases: TGTGCCAGCAGCTTAGAGAGCTCCTATAATTCACCCCTCCACTTT.

The rearrangement uses TRBV19 and TRBJ1-5; D call uncertain. Germline V CDR1 and CDR2: LNHDA, SQIVND (reference sequence). CDR3 size: 15 residues. Deletions cut 3 bases from V and 6 bases from J, with 15 bases between. The chain's CDR3 is CASSMGFGSGQPQHF. The CDR3 DNA reads TGTGCCAGTAGTATGGGGTTCGGGTCGGGTCAGCCCCAGCATTTT.

This chain links TRBV4-3 with TRBJ2-7; TRBD1 matches 8 bases. Germline CDR1 is LGHNA and CDR2 is YSLEER. The CDR3 sequence is 15 residues long. The ends lost 3 bases at V and 3 bases at J; junction bases unmatched: 7. DNA of the CDR3: TGCGCCAGCAGCCAGCAAAGGACAGGGAACTACGAGCAGTACTTC. As protein: CASSQQRTGNYEQYF.

The rearrangement links TRBV6-1 to TRBJ2-7; 7 bases are a match to TRBD1. This CDR3 region has 14 residues. Looked up from germline, CDR1 is MNHNS and CDR2 is SASEGT. V shed 4 bases, J shed 2 bases, and the junction held 5 bases outside the gene matches. CDR3 DNA: TGTGCCAGCAGTGTACAGGGGCACGCCTACGAGCAGTACTTC. Its protein product is CASSVQGHAYEQYF.

The chain employs TRBV6-6 and TRBJ2-1; D may match TRBD1 or TRBD2 (5 bases each). Germline V CDR1 and CDR2: MNHNY, SVGAGI (reference sequence). Trimming stripped 6 bases from V and 8 bases from J, with 11 bases between. This CDR3 region has 12 residues. This chain's CDR3 is CASRKGRDEQFF. For the CDR3, the DNA is TGTGCCAGCAGAAAGGGACGGGATGAGCAGTTCTTC.

In DNA form, the CDR3 reads TGTGCCAGCAGATGTAACAGGGTCTCGTGGCCCCAGCATTTT. Its protein product is CASRCNRVSWPQHF. The V call is TRBV21-1, the J call TRBJ1-5; TRBD1, the table's D call, was not compared with the DNA. TRBV21-1 represents a pseudogene. CDR3 size: 14 residues.

CDR3 amino acids: CASRAPNSGQYF. DNA of the CDR3: TGTGCCAGCAGAGCACCGAACTCCGGGCAGTACTTC. The rearrangement links TRBV6-5 to TRBJ2-7, with D unresolved. The CDR3 is 12 amino acids. Trimming left V 6 bases short and J 9 bases short, with 15 bases between. CDR1 and CDR2 (germline): MNHEY, SVGAGI.

The chain recombines TRBV5-1 with TRBJ1-4, with unresolved D. The CDR3 length is 14 residues. Germline assignment: CDR1 SGHRS and CDR2 YFSETQ. Trimming shortened V by 0 bases and J by 8 bases, and 11 bases separated the two germline ends. In nucleotides, the CDR3 is TGCGCCAGCAGCTTGGGTCGAATGCGGGAAAAACTGTTTTTT. This codes for CASSLGRMREKLFF.

This clone was recorded only once. The chain joins TRBV28 to TRBJ2-1; D possibly corresponds to TRBD2 (5 bases). With 2 bases removed from V and 8 bases from J, the gap between germline ends came to 10 bases. In germline, CDR1 is MDHEN, CDR2 SYDVKM. The CDR3 runs 13 residues. For the CDR3, the DNA is TGTGCCAGCAGTTTACATCTGAGGGATGAGCAGTTCTTC. Translation gives CASSLHLRDEQFF.

For this clone: The germline gene is not matched at one end of the junction; a read error may be the cause. The chain carries TRBV5-4 and TRBJ2-7, with 7 bases aligning to TRBD1. Germline CDR1 and CDR2: SGHNT and YYREEE (reference sequence). CDR3 length: 15 amino acids. DNA for the CDR3: TGCGCCAGCAGCCAGCAGAGGACAGGCACCTACGAGCAGTACTTC. Translation gives CASSQQRTGTYEQYF.

The rearrangement joins TRBV28 to TRBJ2-3; TRBD2 matches at 8 bases. Germline CDR1 is MDHEN and CDR2 is SYDVKM. The CDR3 contains 14 residues. The trim removed 4 bases at V and 5 bases at J, leaving 5 bases unmatched. CDR3 DNA: TGTGCCAGCAGTTATTCGGGGGGGGGAGATACGCAGTATTTT. Protein sequence: CASSYSGGGDTQYF.

V gene TRBV4-1 combines with J gene TRBJ1-6; 7 bases line up with TRBD1. Germline V gene sequence: CDR1 MGHRA, CDR2 YSYEKL. The CDR3 is 17 amino acids. V shed 2 bases and J 3 bases; nucleotides not matched to a gene: 7. DNA for the CDR3: TGCGCCAGCAGCCAATTTACAGGGGTGGTCTATAATTCACCCCTCCACTTT. It specifies CASSQFTGVVYNSPLHF.

This sequence joins TRBV18 and TRBJ2-3; 9 nucleotides agree with TRBD1. With 4 bases clipped from V and 5 bases from J, the junction kept 10 bases outside the gene matches. This CDR3 comprises 16 residues. Germline V gives CDR1 KGHSH, CDR2 LQKENI. CDR3 sequence (DNA): TGTGCCAGCTCACGAAAATACAGGGGGCGCGAAGATACGCAGTATTTT. This translates into CASSRKYRGREDTQYF. Based on the CDR3 plus reference TRBV18 and TRBJ2-3, the full variable domain is NAGVMQNPRHLVRRRGQEARLRCSPMKGHSHVYWYRQLPEEGLKFMVYLQKENIIDESGMPKERFSAEFPKEGPSILRIQQVVRGDSAAYFCASSRKYRGREDTQYFGPGTRLTVL.